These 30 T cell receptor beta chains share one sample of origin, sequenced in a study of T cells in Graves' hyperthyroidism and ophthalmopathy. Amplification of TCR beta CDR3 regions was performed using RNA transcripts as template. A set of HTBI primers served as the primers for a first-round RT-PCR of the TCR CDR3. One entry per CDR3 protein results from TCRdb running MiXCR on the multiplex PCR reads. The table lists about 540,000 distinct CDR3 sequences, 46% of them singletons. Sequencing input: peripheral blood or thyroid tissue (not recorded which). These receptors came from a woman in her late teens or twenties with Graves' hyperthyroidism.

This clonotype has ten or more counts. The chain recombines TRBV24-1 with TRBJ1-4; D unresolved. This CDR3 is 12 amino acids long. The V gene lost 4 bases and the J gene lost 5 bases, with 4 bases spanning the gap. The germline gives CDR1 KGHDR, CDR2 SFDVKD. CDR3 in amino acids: CATSDPNEKLFF. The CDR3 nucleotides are TGTGCCACCAGTGACCCCAATGAAAAACTGTTTTTT.

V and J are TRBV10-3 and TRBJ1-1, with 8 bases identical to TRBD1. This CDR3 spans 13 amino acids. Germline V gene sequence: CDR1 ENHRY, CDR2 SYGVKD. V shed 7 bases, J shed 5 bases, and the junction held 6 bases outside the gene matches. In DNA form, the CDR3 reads TGTGCCATCACGGGGACAGGTCCGACTGAAGCTTTCTTT. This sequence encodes CAITGTGPTEAFF.

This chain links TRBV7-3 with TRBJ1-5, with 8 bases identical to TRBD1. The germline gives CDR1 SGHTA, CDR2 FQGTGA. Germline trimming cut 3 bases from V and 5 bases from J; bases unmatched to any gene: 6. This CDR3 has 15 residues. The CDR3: CASSLSGGPYQPQHF. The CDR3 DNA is TGTGCCAGCAGCTTGTCAGGGGGCCCATATCAGCCCCAGCATTTT.

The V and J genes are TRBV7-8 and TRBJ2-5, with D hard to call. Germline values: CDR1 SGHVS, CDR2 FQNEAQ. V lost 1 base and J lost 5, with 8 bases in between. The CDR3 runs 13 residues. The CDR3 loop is CASSLGPVETQYF. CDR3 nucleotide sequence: TGTGCCAGCAGCTTAGGCCCGGTGGAGACCCAGTACTTC.

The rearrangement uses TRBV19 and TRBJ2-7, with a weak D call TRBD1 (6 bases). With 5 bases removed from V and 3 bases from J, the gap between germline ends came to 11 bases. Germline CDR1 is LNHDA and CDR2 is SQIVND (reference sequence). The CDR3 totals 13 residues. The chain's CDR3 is CASSVQGYYEQYF. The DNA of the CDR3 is TGTGCCAGTAGTGTCCAGGGGTACTACGAGCAGTACTTC.

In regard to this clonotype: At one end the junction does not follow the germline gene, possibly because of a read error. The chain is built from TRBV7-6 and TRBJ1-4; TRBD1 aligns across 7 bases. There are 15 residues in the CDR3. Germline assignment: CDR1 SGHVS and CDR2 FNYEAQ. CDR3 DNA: TGCGCCAGCAGCCAAGATCAGGCAGGGGGGGAAAAACTGTTTTTT. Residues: CASSQDQAGGEKLFF.

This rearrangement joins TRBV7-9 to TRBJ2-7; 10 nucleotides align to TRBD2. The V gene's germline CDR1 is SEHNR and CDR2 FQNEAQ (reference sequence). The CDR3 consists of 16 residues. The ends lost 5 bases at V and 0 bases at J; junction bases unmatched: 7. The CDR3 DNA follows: TGTGCCAGCAGCGCACGGGGACTAGCGAGCTCCTACGAGCAGTACTTC. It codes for CASSARGLASSYEQYF.

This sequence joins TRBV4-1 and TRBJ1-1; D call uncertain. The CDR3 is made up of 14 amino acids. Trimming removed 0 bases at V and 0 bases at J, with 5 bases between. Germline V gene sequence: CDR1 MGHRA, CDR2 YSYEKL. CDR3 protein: CASSQDELNTEAFF. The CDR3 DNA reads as TGCGCCAGCAGCCAAGATGAATTGAACACTGAAGCTTTCTTT.

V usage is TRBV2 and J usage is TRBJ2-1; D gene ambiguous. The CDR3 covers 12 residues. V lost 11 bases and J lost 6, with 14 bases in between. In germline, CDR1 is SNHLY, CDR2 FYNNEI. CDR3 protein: CALLGRANEQFF. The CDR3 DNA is TGTGCCCTCCTCGGTAGGGCCAATGAGCAGTTCTTC.

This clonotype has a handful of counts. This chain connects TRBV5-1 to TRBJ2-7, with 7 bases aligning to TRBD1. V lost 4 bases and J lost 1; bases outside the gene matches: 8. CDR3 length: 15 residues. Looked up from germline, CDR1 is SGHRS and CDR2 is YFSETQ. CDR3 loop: CASSTGQLKSYEQYF. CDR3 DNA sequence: TGCGCCAGCAGCACGGGACAGCTAAAGTCCTACGAGCAGTACTTC.

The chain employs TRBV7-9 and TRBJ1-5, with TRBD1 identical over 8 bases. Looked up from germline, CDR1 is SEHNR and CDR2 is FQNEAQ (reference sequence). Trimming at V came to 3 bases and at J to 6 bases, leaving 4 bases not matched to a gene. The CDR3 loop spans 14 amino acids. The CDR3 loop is CASSLDREGQPQHF. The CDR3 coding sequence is TGTGCCAGCAGCTTGGACAGGGAGGGTCAGCCCCAGCATTTT.

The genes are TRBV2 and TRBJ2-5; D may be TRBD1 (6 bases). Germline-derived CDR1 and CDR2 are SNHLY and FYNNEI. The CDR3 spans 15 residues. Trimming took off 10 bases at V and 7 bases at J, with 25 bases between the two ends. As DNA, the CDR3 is TGTGCCACCCCAGGGGAAGACGCCACTGAAGGGACCCAGTACTTC. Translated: CATPGEDATEGTQYF. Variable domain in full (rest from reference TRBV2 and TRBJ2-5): EPEVTQTPSHQVTQMGQEVILRCVPISNHLYFYWYRQILGQKVEFLVSFYNNEISEKSEIFDDQFSVERPDGSNFTLKIRSTKLEDSAMYFCATPGEDATEGTQYFGPGTRLLVL.

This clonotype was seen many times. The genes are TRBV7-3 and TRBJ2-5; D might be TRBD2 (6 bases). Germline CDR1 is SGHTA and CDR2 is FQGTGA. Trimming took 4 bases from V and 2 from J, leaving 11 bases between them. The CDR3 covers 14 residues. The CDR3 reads CASSSDGGQETQYF. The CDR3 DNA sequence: TGTGCCAGCAGCTCGGACGGGGGACAAGAGACCCAGTACTTC.

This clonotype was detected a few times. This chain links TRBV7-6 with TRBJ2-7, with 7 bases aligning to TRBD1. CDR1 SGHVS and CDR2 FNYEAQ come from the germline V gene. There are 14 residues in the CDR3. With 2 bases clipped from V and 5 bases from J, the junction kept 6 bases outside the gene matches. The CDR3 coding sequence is TGTGCCAGCAGCTTATCCGGGACAGACGACGAGCAGTACTTC. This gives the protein CASSLSGTDDEQYF.

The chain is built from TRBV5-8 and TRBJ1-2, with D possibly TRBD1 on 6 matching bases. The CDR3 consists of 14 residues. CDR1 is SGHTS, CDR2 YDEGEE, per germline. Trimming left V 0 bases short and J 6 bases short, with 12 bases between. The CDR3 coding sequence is TGTGCCAGCAGCTTGGAAGCGGGGGGCCATGGCTACACCTTC. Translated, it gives CASSLEAGGHGYTF.

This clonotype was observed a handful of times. CDR3 protein: CASSFMTPSYEQYF. The CDR3 DNA follows: TGTGCCAGCAGCTTCATGACACCCTCCTACGAGCAGTACTTC. V usage is TRBV2 and J usage is TRBJ2-7; no clear D. Germline CDR1 SNHLY, CDR2 FYNNEI. The germline V and J ends were trimmed by 6 bases and 0 bases, with 12 bases remaining between them. The CDR3 runs 14 residues.

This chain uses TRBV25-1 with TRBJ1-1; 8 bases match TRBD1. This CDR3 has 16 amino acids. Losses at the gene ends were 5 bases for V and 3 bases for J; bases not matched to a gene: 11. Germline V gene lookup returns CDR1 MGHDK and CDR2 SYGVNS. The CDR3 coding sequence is TGTGCCAGCAGTTCGTCAGGGGGCCTCGGGTACACTGAAGCTTTCTTT. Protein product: CASSSSGGLGYTEAFF.

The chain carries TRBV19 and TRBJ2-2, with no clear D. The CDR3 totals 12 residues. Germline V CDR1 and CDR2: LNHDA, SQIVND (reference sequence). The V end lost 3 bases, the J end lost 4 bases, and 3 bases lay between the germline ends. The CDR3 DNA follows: TGTGCCAGTAGTATGACCACCGGGGAGCTGTTTTTT. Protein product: CASSMTTGELFF. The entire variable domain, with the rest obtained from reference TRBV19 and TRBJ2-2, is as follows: DGGITQSPKYLFRKEGQNVTLSCEQNLNHDAMYWYRQDPGQGLRLIYYSQIVNDFQKGDIAEGYSVSREKKESFPLTVTSAQKNPTAFYLCASSMTTGELFFGEGSRLTVL.

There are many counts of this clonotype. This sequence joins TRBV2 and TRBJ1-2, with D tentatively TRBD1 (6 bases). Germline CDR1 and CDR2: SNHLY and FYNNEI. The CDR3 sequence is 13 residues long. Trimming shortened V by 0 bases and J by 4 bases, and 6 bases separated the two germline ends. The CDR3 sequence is CASSEAGGYGYTF. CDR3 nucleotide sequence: TGTGCCAGCAGTGAAGCAGGGGGCTATGGCTACACCTTC.

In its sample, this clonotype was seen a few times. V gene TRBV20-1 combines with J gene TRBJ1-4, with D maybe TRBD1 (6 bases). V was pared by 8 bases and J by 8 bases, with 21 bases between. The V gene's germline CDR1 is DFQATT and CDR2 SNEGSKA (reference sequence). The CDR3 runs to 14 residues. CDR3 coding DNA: TGCAGTTCTGGACAGTCTCTTGGGAGAGAAAAACTGTTTTTT. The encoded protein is CSSGQSLGREKLFF.

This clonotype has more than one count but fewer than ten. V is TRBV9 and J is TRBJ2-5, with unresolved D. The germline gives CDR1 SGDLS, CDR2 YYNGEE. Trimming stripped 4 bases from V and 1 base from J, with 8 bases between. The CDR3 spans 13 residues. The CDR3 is CASSTTVQETQYF. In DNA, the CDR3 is TGTGCCAGCAGCACGACGGTCCAAGAGACCCAGTACTTC.

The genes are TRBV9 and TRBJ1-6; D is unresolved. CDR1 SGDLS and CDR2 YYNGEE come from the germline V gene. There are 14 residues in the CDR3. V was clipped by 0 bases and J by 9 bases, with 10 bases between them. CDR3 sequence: CASSVAVGSSPLHF. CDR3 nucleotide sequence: TGTGCCAGCAGCGTAGCGGTGGGGAGTTCACCCCTCCACTTT.

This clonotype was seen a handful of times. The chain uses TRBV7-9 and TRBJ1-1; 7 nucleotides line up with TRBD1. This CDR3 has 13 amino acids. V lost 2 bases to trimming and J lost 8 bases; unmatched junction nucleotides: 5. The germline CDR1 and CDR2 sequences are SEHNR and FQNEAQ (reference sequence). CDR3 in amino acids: CASSLPLTGEAFF. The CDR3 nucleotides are TGTGCCAGCAGCTTACCTCTGACAGGGGAAGCTTTCTTT. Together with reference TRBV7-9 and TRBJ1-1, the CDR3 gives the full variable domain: DTGVSQNPRHKITKRGQNVTFRCDPISEHNRLYWYRQTLGQGPEFLTYFQNEAQLEKSRLLSDRFSAERPKGSFSTLEIQRTEQGDSAMYLCASSLPLTGEAFFGQGTRLTVV.

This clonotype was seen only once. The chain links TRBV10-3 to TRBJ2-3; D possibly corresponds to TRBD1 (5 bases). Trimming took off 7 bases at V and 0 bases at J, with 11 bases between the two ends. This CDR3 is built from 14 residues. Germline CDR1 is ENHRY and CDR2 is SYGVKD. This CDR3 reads CAITQPGSTDTQYF. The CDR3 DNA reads TGTGCCATCACCCAACCAGGGAGCACAGATACGCAGTATTTT.

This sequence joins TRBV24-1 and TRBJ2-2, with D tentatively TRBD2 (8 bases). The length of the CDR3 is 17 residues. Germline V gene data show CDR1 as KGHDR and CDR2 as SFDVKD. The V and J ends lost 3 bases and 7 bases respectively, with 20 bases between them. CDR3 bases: TGTGCCACCAGTGATCCCGGGAGGGGGCGTTCGGTCGGGGAGCTGTTTTTT. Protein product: CATSDPGRGRSVGELFF.

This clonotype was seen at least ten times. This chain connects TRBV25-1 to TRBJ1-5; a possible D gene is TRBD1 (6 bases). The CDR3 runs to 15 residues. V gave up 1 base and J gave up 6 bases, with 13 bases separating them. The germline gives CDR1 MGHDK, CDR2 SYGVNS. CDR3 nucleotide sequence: TGTGCCAGCAGTGAATCGGGGGGCAGGGGTCAGCCCCAGCATTTT. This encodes CASSESGGRGQPQHF.

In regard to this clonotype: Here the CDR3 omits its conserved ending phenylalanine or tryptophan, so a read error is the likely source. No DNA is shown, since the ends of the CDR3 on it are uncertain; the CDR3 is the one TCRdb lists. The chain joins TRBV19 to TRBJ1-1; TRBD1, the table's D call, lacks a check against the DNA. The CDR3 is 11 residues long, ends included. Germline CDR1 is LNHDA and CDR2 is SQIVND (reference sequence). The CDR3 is CASSAGQGASY.

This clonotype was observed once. Written as DNA, the CDR3 is TGTGCCAGCCGGTCTTTCGAGCAGTACTTC. Protein product: CASRSFEQYF. V gene TRBV2 combines with J gene TRBJ2-7; D gene unclear. Per germline, CDR1 SNHLY and CDR2 FYNNEI. The CDR3 contains 10 residues. V lost 8 bases, J lost 6 bases, and 8 bases lay in between.

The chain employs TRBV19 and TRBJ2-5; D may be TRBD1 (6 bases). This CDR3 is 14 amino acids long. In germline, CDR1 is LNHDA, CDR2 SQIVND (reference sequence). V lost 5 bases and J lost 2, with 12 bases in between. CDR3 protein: CASSPQGSQETQYF. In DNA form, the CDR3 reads TGTGCCAGTAGTCCCCAGGGGTCACAAGAGACCCAGTACTTC.

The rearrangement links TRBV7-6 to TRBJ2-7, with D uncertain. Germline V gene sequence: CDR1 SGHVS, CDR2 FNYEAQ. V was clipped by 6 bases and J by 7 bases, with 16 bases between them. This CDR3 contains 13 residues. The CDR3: CASSEAYKGEQYF. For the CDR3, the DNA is TGTGCCAGCAGTGAAGCGTATAAGGGAGAGCAGTACTTC.